A selection of T cell receptor beta chains follows, all from one sample in a study of shared clonotypes between healthy human individuals. Produced via immunoSEQ multiplex PCR; TCRdb's table is partial and in-frame only. The table shows 2 million to 2.5 million clones, with approximately 94% occurring only once. Sequencing was carried out using naive CD8+ T cells sorted from blood. The origin of the receptors is a man aged 18-30 years in good health. CDR3s include the opening cysteine and the closing phenylalanine or tryptophan. D genes are given only for firm matches. Some rows have no size entry. The others give once, few or many, or a class for an expanded clone.

d_gene: -
j_gene: TRBJ1-4
v_gene: TRBV7-9
abundance: -
CDR3nt: TGTGCCAGCAGCTTACCTATGGGGTCAGGGAACGAAAAACTGTTTTTT
CDR3aa: CASSLPMGSGNEKLFF

d_gene: -
j_gene: TRBJ1-1
v_gene: TRBV4-1
abundance: -
CDR3nt: TGCGCCAGCAGCCAAGCGGTGAACACTGAAGCTTTCTTT
CDR3aa: CASSQAVNTEAFF

d_gene: -
j_gene: TRBJ2-1
v_gene: TRBV9
abundance: -
CDR3nt: TGTGCCAGCGCTTTTGGGGGGGCGAATGAGCAGTTCTTC
CDR3aa: CASAFGGANEQFF

d_gene: -
j_gene: TRBJ1-5
v_gene: TRBV7-8
abundance: -
CDR3nt: TGTGCCAGCAGCGGGCGATCTACAGGGTTAGCGAAGCCCCAGCATTTT
CDR3aa: CASSGRSTGLAKPQHF

d_gene: TRBD1
j_gene: TRBJ1-1
v_gene: TRBV5-1
abundance: -
CDR3nt: TGCGCCAGCAGCCCATTCGCCGGGACAGGGTACACTGAAGCTTTCTTT
CDR3aa: CASSPFAGTGYTEAFF

d_gene: TRBD1
j_gene: TRBJ2-2
v_gene: TRBV5-1
abundance: -
CDR3nt: TGCGCCAGCAGCTCAGGACAGGGAGGAACCGGGGAGCTGTTTTTT
CDR3aa: CASSSGQGGTGELFF

d_gene: TRBD1
j_gene: TRBJ1-3
v_gene: TRBV13
abundance: -
CDR3nt: TGTGCCAGCAGCTTAGATCCGGGACAGGGGGATGAAAACACCATATATTTT
CDR3aa: CASSLDPGQGDENTIYF

d_gene: -
j_gene: TRBJ2-7
v_gene: TRBV7-2
abundance: -
CDR3nt: TGTGCCAGCAGCCAAGGACCAGCCTACGAGCAGTACTTC
CDR3aa: CASSQGPAYEQYF

d_gene: TRBD1
j_gene: TRBJ1-3
v_gene: TRBV4-1
abundance: -
CDR3nt: TGCGCCAGCAGCCAAGGACAGGGAGGAAACACCATATATTTT
CDR3aa: CASSQGQGGNTIYF

d_gene: -
j_gene: TRBJ2-5
v_gene: TRBV18
abundance: once
CDR3nt: TGTGCCAGCTCACCAGGAGAGACCCAGTACTTC
CDR3aa: CASSPGETQYF

d_gene: -
j_gene: TRBJ2-6
v_gene: TRBV4-1
abundance: once
CDR3nt: TGCGCCAGCAGCTTTCAACAGGGAATCTCTGGGGCCAACGTCCTGACTTTC
CDR3aa: CASSFQQGISGANVLTF

d_gene: -
j_gene: TRBJ2-7
v_gene: TRBV27
abundance: -
CDR3nt: TGTGCCAGCAGTTTATCTCGAAGACAGGATGTCCCTTTCGAGCAGTACTTC
CDR3aa: CASSLSRRQDVPFEQYF

d_gene: -
j_gene: TRBJ1-3
v_gene: TRBV7-9
abundance: -
CDR3nt: TGTGCCAGCAGCTCCACCACGGGAAACACCATATATTTT
CDR3aa: CASSSTTGNTIYF

d_gene: TRBD1
j_gene: TRBJ2-7
v_gene: TRBV28
abundance: -
CDR3nt: TGTGCCAGCAGTTTTGTCCCCCCGCCGGGACAGTCCTTCTTC
CDR3aa: CASSFVPPPGQSFF

d_gene: -
j_gene: TRBJ2-7
v_gene: TRBV4-1
abundance: -
CDR3nt: TGCGCCAGCAGCCCCCGACCCTACTACGAGCAGTACTTC
CDR3aa: CASSPRPYYEQYF

d_gene: TRBD1
j_gene: TRBJ2-5
v_gene: TRBV27
abundance: -
CDR3nt: TGTGCCAGCAGTATAGACAGGGGGGGAGAGACCCAGTACTTC
CDR3aa: CASSIDRGGETQYF

d_gene: TRBD2
j_gene: TRBJ2-5
v_gene: TRBV5-4
abundance: -
CDR3nt: TGTGCCAGCAGCTTGGTAGGGGAGGGTCAAGAGACCCAGTACTTC
CDR3aa: CASSLVGEGQETQYF

d_gene: TRBD1
j_gene: TRBJ1-1
v_gene: TRBV27
abundance: once
CDR3nt: TGTGCCAGCAGGACAGGGTGGATGGGAAACACTGAAGCTTTCTTT
CDR3aa: CASRTGWMGNTEAFF

d_gene: -
j_gene: TRBJ1-2
v_gene: TRBV4-1
abundance: -
CDR3nt: TGCGCCAGCGGCGTGAAGGGTAGCTATGGCTACACCTTC
CDR3aa: CASGVKGSYGYTF

d_gene: TRBD1
j_gene: TRBJ1-1
v_gene: TRBV9
abundance: -
CDR3nt: TGTGCCAGCAGCGTAGCGGGGACAGGGGATATGAACACTGAAGCTTTCTTT
CDR3aa: CASSVAGTGDMNTEAFF

d_gene: TRBD1
j_gene: TRBJ2-5
v_gene: TRBV13
abundance: -
CDR3nt: TGTGCCAGCAACCTACAGGGGGCGAGGGAAGAGACCCAGTACTTC
CDR3aa: CASNLQGAREETQYF

d_gene: TRBD2
j_gene: TRBJ2-1
v_gene: TRBV7-9
abundance: -
CDR3nt: TGTGCCAGCAGCCCAGGGACTAGCGGCAGCTCCTACAATGAGCAGTTCTTC
CDR3aa: CASSPGTSGSSYNEQFF

d_gene: -
j_gene: TRBJ2-3
v_gene: TRBV27
abundance: -
CDR3nt: TGTGCCAGCAGTTTAAGGGGCACAGATACGCAGTATTTT
CDR3aa: CASSLRGTDTQYF

d_gene: -
j_gene: TRBJ2-1
v_gene: TRBV7-9
abundance: -
CDR3nt: TGTGCCAGCAGCCGGGGGGCGGCCTCCTACAATGAGCAGTTCTTC
CDR3aa: CASSRGAASYNEQFF

d_gene: TRBD2
j_gene: TRBJ2-1
v_gene: TRBV27
abundance: once
CDR3nt: TGTGCCAGCAGTGGGGCGGGAGGTAGGGATGAGCAGTTCTTC
CDR3aa: CASSGAGGRDEQFF

d_gene: -
j_gene: TRBJ1-1
v_gene: TRBV4-2
abundance: -
CDR3nt: TGTGCCAGCAGCCAAGAGGCGACAGAAAACACTGAAGCTTTCTTT
CDR3aa: CASSQEATENTEAFF

d_gene: -
j_gene: TRBJ1-3
v_gene: TRBV7-9
abundance: -
CDR3nt: TGTGCCAGCAGCCCCTACTTGGTGGGGGCAAACTCTGGAAACACCATATATTTT
CDR3aa: CASSPYLVGANSGNTIYF

d_gene: TRBD1
j_gene: TRBJ1-6
v_gene: TRBV27
abundance: -
CDR3nt: TGTGCCAGCAGTCCCCTATCTGGGACAGGAAATTCACCCCTCCACTTT
CDR3aa: CASSPLSGTGNSPLHF

d_gene: -
j_gene: TRBJ2-7
v_gene: TRBV11-2
abundance: -
CDR3nt: TGTGCCAGCAGCTTCCCGGGGAGCGCGGTGCCCTACGAGCAGTACTTC
CDR3aa: CASSFPGSAVPYEQYF

d_gene: -
j_gene: TRBJ2-7
v_gene: TRBV29-1
abundance: -
CDR3nt: TGCAGCGTTCAGGGATACCAGGGTTCCTACGAGCAGTACTTC
CDR3aa: CSVQGYQGSYEQYF

d_gene: TRBD1
j_gene: TRBJ1-1
v_gene: TRBV5-1
abundance: -
CDR3nt: TGCGCCAGCAGCAAAGGGACAGTGAACACTGAAGCTTTCTTT
CDR3aa: CASSKGTVNTEAFF

d_gene: TRBD2
j_gene: TRBJ2-1
v_gene: TRBV27
abundance: -
CDR3nt: TGTGCCAGCAGTCTGGGGGGGTCCTACAATGAGCAGTTCTTC
CDR3aa: CASSLGGSYNEQFF

d_gene: -
j_gene: TRBJ2-1
v_gene: TRBV2
abundance: -
CDR3nt: TGTGCCAGCAACACTCCTAAAGGCGGGGTCCCCTACAATGAGCAGTTCTTC
CDR3aa: CASNTPKGGVPYNEQFF

d_gene: TRBD2
j_gene: TRBJ2-3
v_gene: TRBV7-9
abundance: -
CDR3nt: TGTGCCAGCAGCTTAGGGACTAGCATCACAGATACGCAGTATTTT
CDR3aa: CASSLGTSITDTQYF

d_gene: TRBD2
j_gene: TRBJ2-3
v_gene: TRBV29-1
abundance: -
CDR3nt: TGCAGCGTTTGTAGCGGGAACCCAGATACGCAGTATTTT
CDR3aa: CSVCSGNPDTQYF

d_gene: TRBD2
j_gene: TRBJ2-3
v_gene: TRBV9
abundance: -
CDR3nt: TGTGCCAGCACCCCGGGGGGGAGCACAGATACGCAGTATTTT
CDR3aa: CASTPGGSTDTQYF

d_gene: TRBD1
j_gene: TRBJ2-7
v_gene: TRBV5-5
abundance: -
CDR3nt: TGTGCCAGCAGCTCCGGGACAGGGACCGAGCAGTACTTC
CDR3aa: CASSSGTGTEQYF

d_gene: TRBD1
j_gene: TRBJ1-2
v_gene: TRBV7-9
abundance: once
CDR3nt: TGTGCCAGCAGCTTGGGACAGGACGAGCTGGGCTACACCTTC
CDR3aa: CASSLGQDELGYTF

d_gene: -
j_gene: TRBJ1-5
v_gene: TRBV7-2
abundance: -
CDR3nt: TGTGCCAGCAGCTTAGACGCAGCTCCGGGACAGCCCCAGCATTTT
CDR3aa: CASSLDAAPGQPQHF

d_gene: -
j_gene: TRBJ1-5
v_gene: TRBV27
abundance: -
CDR3nt: TGTGCCAGCAGTCGTTCAGGGATTGGGGGTCAGCCCCAGCATTTT
CDR3aa: CASSRSGIGGQPQHF

d_gene: -
j_gene: TRBJ2-4
v_gene: TRBV7-7
abundance: -
CDR3nt: TGTGCTAGCAGCTTAGTACCGGGGGACATTCAGTACTTC
CDR3aa: CASSLVPGDIQYF

d_gene: TRBD2
j_gene: TRBJ2-2
v_gene: TRBV7-2
abundance: -
CDR3nt: TGTGCCAGCAGCACCCCTAGCGGACCCACCGGGGAGCTGTTTTTT
CDR3aa: CASSTPSGPTGELFF

d_gene: TRBD1
j_gene: TRBJ1-6
v_gene: TRBV6-5
abundance: -
CDR3nt: TGTGCCAGCAGTTACTCGGGGCAGGGGGCTGTCCCCCTCCACTTT
CDR3aa: CASSYSGQGAVPLHF

d_gene: -
j_gene: TRBJ1-3
v_gene: TRBV6-1
abundance: -
CDR3nt: TGTGCCAGCAGTGCACCTCACGGGGCAGCACTATCTGGAAACACCATATATTTT
CDR3aa: CASSAPHGAALSGNTIYF

d_gene: TRBD1
j_gene: TRBJ2-7
v_gene: TRBV7-9
abundance: once
CDR3nt: TGTGCCAGCAGCCCACCGACAGGGGTCCTGACCTCCTACGAGCAGTACTTC
CDR3aa: CASSPPTGVLTSYEQYF

d_gene: -
j_gene: TRBJ1-4
v_gene: TRBV6-1
abundance: -
CDR3nt: TGTGCCAGCAGTGCCACCAGGGCCTCAACTAATGAAAAACTGTTTTTT
CDR3aa: CASSATRASTNEKLFF

d_gene: TRBD1
j_gene: TRBJ2-1
v_gene: TRBV2
abundance: -
CDR3nt: TGTGCCGGGTGGGACAGGATACTTTACAATGAGCAGTTCTTC
CDR3aa: CAGWDRILYNEQFF

d_gene: TRBD1
j_gene: TRBJ2-7
v_gene: TRBV29-1
abundance: -
CDR3nt: TGCAGCGTTGCGTCCCGGGACAGCTACGAGCAGTACTTC
CDR3aa: CSVASRDSYEQYF

d_gene: -
j_gene: TRBJ1-4
v_gene: TRBV4-1
abundance: -
CDR3nt: TGCGCCAGCAGCCAATGGGGAGACGGTGAAAAACTGTTTTTT
CDR3aa: CASSQWGDGEKLFF

d_gene: -
j_gene: TRBJ2-2
v_gene: TRBV18
abundance: -
CDR3nt: TGTGCCAGCTCACCGCCCGAAAAGGACGGTACCGGGGAGCTGTTTTTT
CDR3aa: CASSPPEKDGTGELFF

d_gene: -
j_gene: TRBJ2-5
v_gene: TRBV7-9
abundance: once
CDR3nt: TGTGCCAGCAGCTTAGAACAGAAAGAGACCCAGTACTTC
CDR3aa: CASSLEQKETQYF